Following are 16 T cell receptor beta chains from one sample sequenced in a study of regulatory T cells in long-lasting Graves disease. Time point given: newly diagnosed GD, antithyroid drugs for less than 3 months. Preparation of the TCR library used RNA extracted from PBMCs. The authors built TCR beta libraries using iRepertoire HTBI primers and Arm-PCR of CDR3 regions. One entry per CDR3 protein, called by TCRdb with MiXCR from the multiplex PCR reads. The data contain approximately 210,000 distinct CDR3 sequences, around 16% of them singletons. The sample here was peripheral blood mononuclear cells (PBMCs), taken at new diagnosis, from a patient treated with antithyroid drugs. The source of these receptors is a female donor with Graves disease.

This clonotype was seen ten or more times. The chain recombines TRBV20-1 with TRBJ2-3; 16 bases agree with TRBD2. This CDR3 spans 15 amino acids. Germline CDR1 is DFQATT and CDR2 is SNEGSKA (reference sequence). V was pared by 4 bases and J by 6 bases, with 4 bases of the junction left unmatched. The CDR3 loop reads CSATGLAGGPDTQYF. CDR3 coding DNA: TGCAGTGCTACGGGACTAGCGGGAGGGCCCGATACGCAGTATTTT.

This clonotype has ten or more counts. The gene calls are TRBV12-3 or TRBV12-4 and TRBJ2-3; 10 positions match TRBD2. The trim removed 5 bases at V and 2 bases at J, leaving 7 bases unmatched. CDR3 length: 16 residues. The CDR3 sequence: CASSVRLAGYTDTQYF. In DNA, the CDR3 is TGTGCCAGCAGTGTACGACTAGCGGGCTACACAGATACGCAGTATTTT.

In its sample, this clonotype was seen many times. V is TRBV2 and J is TRBJ1-1, with 8 bases aligning to TRBD1. Germline V gene data show CDR1 as SNHLY and CDR2 as FYNNEI. The V and J ends lost 6 bases and 5 bases, in that order; junction bases with no gene match: 5. The CDR3 runs 13 residues. The CDR3 sequence is CASRPDRVTEAFF. In DNA, the CDR3 is TGTGCCAGCAGGCCGGACAGGGTGACTGAAGCTTTCTTT.

This clonotype was picked up a small number of times. The chain recombines TRBV9 with TRBJ2-3; TRBD2 aligns across 7 bases. Germline V gene lookup returns CDR1 SGDLS and CDR2 YYNGEE. The CDR3 length is 15 residues. J was trimmed by 2 bases and V by 2 bases; bases with no gene match: 5. CDR3 nucleotides: TGTGCCAGCAGCGTTCTAACTAGCGCCACAGATACGCAGTATTTT. This sequence encodes CASSVLTSATDTQYF.

Ten or more counts support this clonotype. This rearrangement joins TRBV20-1 to TRBJ1-4; D is possibly TRBD1 (5 bases). CDR3 length: 13 amino acids. CDR1 is DFQATT and CDR2 is SNEGSKA in the germline V gene (reference sequence). The ends were cut back, 6 bases at V and 6 bases at J, with 14 bases in the middle. As DNA, the CDR3 is TGCAGTGCCAGGCGGGGCGCGGATGAAAAACTGTTTTTT. This translates into CSARRGADEKLFF.

As for this clonotype: A much larger clonotype is one base distant, so this may be a read error. J is TRBJ2-5 and V is TRBV6-2 or TRBV6-3, with D tentatively TRBD2 (6 bases). V was pared by 4 bases and J by 11 bases, with 32 bases between. Germline values: CDR1 MNHEY, CDR2 SVGEGT. There are 18 residues in the CDR3. The CDR3 DNA reads as TGTGCCAGCAGTTTCCGATTTTCGGGGGTAGACTCCTACAATGAGCAGTACTTC. This codes for CASSFRFSGVDSYNEQYF.

This clonotype showed up many times. The gene calls are TRBV28 and TRBJ2-7; D might be TRBD1 or TRBD2, each matching 5 bases. Germline V gene sequence: CDR1 MDHEN, CDR2 SYDVKM. V was pared by 4 bases and J by 5 bases, with 15 bases between. This CDR3 is 14 amino acids long. DNA of the CDR3: TGTGCCAGCAGTTCGCCCGGGACCGGGAACGAGCAGTACTTC. Protein: CASSSPGTGNEQYF.

This clonotype showed up many times. V and J are TRBV30 and TRBJ1-4, with D perhaps TRBD1 (5 bases). The CDR3 is 14 amino acids. The V gene's germline CDR1 is GTSNPN and CDR2 SVGIG (reference sequence). V lost 1 base and J lost 0, with 6 bases in between. CDR3 sequence: CAWSGGPTNEKLFF. Here the CDR3 DNA reads TGTGCCTGGAGTGGGGGACCAACTAATGAAAAACTGTTTTTT.

This clonotype was observed at least ten times. The chain carries TRBV7-6 and TRBJ2-5; D perhaps matches TRBD2 (6 bases). The CDR3 spans 13 residues. Germline CDR1 and CDR2: SGHVS and FNYEAQ. V lost 3 bases to trimming and J lost 3 bases, with 8 bases between them. CDR3 sequence (DNA): TGTGCCAGCAGCTTTCGGAGGGAAGAGACCCAGTACTTC. This sequence encodes CASSFRREETQYF.

Here the CDR3 reads CSADPSGGSTDTQYF. DNA of the CDR3: TGCAGTGCTGATCCTAGCGGAGGGAGCACAGATACGCAGTATTTT. The genes are TRBV20-1 and TRBJ2-3; TRBD2 matches at 7 bases. Per germline, CDR1 DFQATT and CDR2 SNEGSKA (reference sequence). J gave up 0 bases and V 5 bases, and 8 bases lay outside the gene matches. This CDR3 contains 15 residues.

This clonotype was detected ten times or more. The rearrangement links TRBV25-1 to TRBJ1-4, with 10 bases matching TRBD1. Germline-derived CDR1 and CDR2 are MGHDK and SYGVNS. The CDR3 has 13 residues. Trimming took 1 base from V and 13 from J; bases not matched to a gene: 3. CDR3 residues: CASSELGTGALFF. The CDR3 DNA follows: TGTGCCAGCAGTGAATTGGGGACAGGGGCACTGTTTTTT.

This clonotype was recorded many times. The V gene is TRBV18, the J gene TRBJ2-1; D is undetermined. The CDR3 length is 17 residues. The V gene's germline CDR1 is KGHSH and CDR2 LQKENI. V was cut by 0 bases and J by 7 bases, with 19 bases left in between. The CDR3 protein is CASSPPNVAPLGNEQFF. The CDR3 DNA follows: TGTGCCAGCTCACCACCGAATGTAGCCCCCCTAGGGAATGAGCAGTTCTTC.

This clonotype showed up many times. J is TRBJ2-5 and V is TRBV7-2; 12 nucleotides line up with TRBD1. This CDR3 comprises 16 residues. V dropped 2 bases and J dropped 5; count of bases not matched to a gene: 6. Germline CDR1 and CDR2: SGHTA and FQGNSA. The CDR3 region is CASSLLGTGGMETQYF. The CDR3, as DNA: TGTGCCAGCAGCTTACTCGGGACAGGGGGCATGGAGACCCAGTACTTC. The full variable domain, rest sourced from reference TRBV7-2 and TRBJ2-5, is GAGVSQSPSNKVTEKGKDVELRCDPISGHTALYWYRQSLGQGLEFLIYFQGNSAPDKSGLPSDRFSAERTGGSVSTLTIQRTQQEDSAVYLCASSLLGTGGMETQYFGPGTRLLVL.

This clonotype was found many times. The rearrangement joins TRBV6-1 to TRBJ2-3; 9 bases align to TRBD2. Germline CDR1 and CDR2: MNHNS and SASEGT. Trimming at V came to 7 bases and at J to 3 bases, leaving 5 bases not matched to a gene. The CDR3 is 14 amino acids. For the CDR3, the DNA is TGTGCCAGCAACAGCGGGAGGCCGACAGATACGCAGTATTTT. Translated, it gives CASNSGRPTDTQYF.

Of note for this clonotype: A read error may account for a junction end that differs from germline. The J gene is TRBJ1-2, the V gene TRBV5-1; possibly TRBD1 for D (5 bases). The CDR3 has 18 residues. CDR1 and CDR2 (germline): SGHRS, YFSETQ. The CDR3 protein is CASSLLSGNLEGHYGYTF. The CDR3 nucleotides read TGTGCCAGCAGCTTACTGTCGGGAAACTTAGAGGGGCACTATGGCTACACCTTC.

In its sample, this clonotype was seen a few times. A read error is possible here, since a much larger clone lies one base away. This chain uses TRBV13 with TRBJ1-2; D is undetermined. Germline V gene lookup returns CDR1 PRHDT and CDR2 FYEKMQ (reference sequence). Deletions cut 6 bases from V and 6 bases from J, with 11 bases between. The CDR3 totals 12 residues. CDR3 in amino acids: CASSENRDGYTF. CDR3 coding DNA: TGTGCCAGCAGTGAGAACAGAGATGGCTACACCTTC. The entire variable domain, with the rest obtained from reference TRBV13 and TRBJ1-2, is as follows: AAGVIQSPRHLIKEKRETATLKCYPIPRHDTVYWYQQGPGQDPQFLISFYEKMQSDKGSIPDRFSAQQFSDYHSELNMSSLELGDSALYFCASSENRDGYTFGSGTRLTVV.